This T cell receptor beta chain was obtained from a study of T cells after yellow fever vaccination. The 5'RACE template-switching step produced TCR cDNA and added a universal primer site and UMIs. A single record per CDR3 protein comes from TCRdb applying MiXCR to the 5' RACE reads. The sample holds 300,000 or so distinct CDR3 sequences, 3% to 4.5% seen once. Study results and caveats: CD4 and CD8 compartments shared a small share of clonotypes, likely from convergent recombination. FACS-sorted repertoires could contain abundant clonotypes contaminating from the bulk population. Subsequent to the booster, the majority of primary-vaccination clones reappeared (about 97% CD4, approximately 90% CD8).

With regard to this clonotype: Its antigen is unidentified.

This TCR came from a man between 18 and 35 years old who received the YFV17D yellow fever vaccine. This material consisted of PBMCs, taken 5 days after the yellow fever booster vaccination.

DNA for the CDR3: TGTGCCATCAGTGACCCTCGGCGGGGGGATGGCTACACCTTC. Its protein is CAISDPRRGDGYTF. The chain couples TRBV10-3 to TRBJ1-2; a possible D gene is TRBD1 (5 bases). The CDR3 consists of 14 residues. Between the trimmed V and J ends, which lost 3 bases and 6 bases, there was a span of 14 bases. Germline V gene sequence: CDR1 ENHRY, CDR2 SYGVKD.